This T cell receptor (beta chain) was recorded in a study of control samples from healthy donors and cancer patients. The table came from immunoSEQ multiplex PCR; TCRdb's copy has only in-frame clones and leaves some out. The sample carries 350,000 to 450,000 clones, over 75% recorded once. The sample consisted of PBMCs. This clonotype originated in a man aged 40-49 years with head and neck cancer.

The CDR3 bases are TGTGCCAGCAGTTTACGGTGGGACATCCTAAACTATGGCTACACCTTC. This translates into CASSLRWDILNYGYTF. The chain carries TRBV27 and TRBJ1-2; weak D call: TRBD1 (6 bases). The CDR3 covers 16 residues. Germline V gives CDR1 MNHEY, CDR2 SMNVEV (reference sequence). V lost 2 bases, J lost 2 bases, and 15 bases lay in between.